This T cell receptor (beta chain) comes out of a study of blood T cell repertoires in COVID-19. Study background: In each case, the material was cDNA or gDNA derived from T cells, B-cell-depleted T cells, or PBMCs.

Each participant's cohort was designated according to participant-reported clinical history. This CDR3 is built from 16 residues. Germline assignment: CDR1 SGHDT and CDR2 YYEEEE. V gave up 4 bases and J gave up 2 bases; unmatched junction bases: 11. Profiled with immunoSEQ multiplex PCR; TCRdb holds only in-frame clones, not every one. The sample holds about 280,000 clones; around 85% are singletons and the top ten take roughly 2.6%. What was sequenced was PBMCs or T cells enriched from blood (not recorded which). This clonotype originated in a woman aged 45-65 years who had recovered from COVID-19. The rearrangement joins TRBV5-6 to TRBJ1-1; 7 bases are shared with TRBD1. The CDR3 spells CASSPYTGQSNTEAFF. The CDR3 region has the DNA TGTGCCAGCAGCCCATATACGGGACAGTCTAACACTGAAGCTTTCTTT.